The 16 T cell receptor beta chains listed next were all sequenced from one sample in a study of CXCR3-negative and CXCR3-positive naive CD8 T cells. Carrying UMI labels, the TRB cDNA libraries were prepared through 5' RACE. TCRdb re-called the 5' RACE reads; every CDR3 protein appears as one record, without DNA. The listing contains around 96,000 distinct CDR3 sequences. Sequencing was done on a sample of naive CXCR3- CD8+ T cells from blood. Stated subset: CD45RO-CCR7+CD27+CD95- naive CD8+ T cells lacking CXCR3 (TNR3-). The receptors derive from a human donor in good health. Some clones in this sample may be carry-over from other donors' samples.

The chain carries TRBV20-1 and TRBJ2-1; TCRdb indicates TRBD2, and absent DNA this call remains unverified. CDR3 length: 14 residues. Germline loops: CDR1 DFQATT, CDR2 SNEGSKA (reference sequence). The CDR3 region is CSAALAGGYNEQFF.

The V and J genes are TRBV4-3 and TRBJ2-2; TCRdb's assignment of TRBD2 cannot be checked, as there is no DNA. The CDR3 sequence is 16 residues long. The germline V gene has CDR1 LGHNA and CDR2 YSLEER. Here the CDR3 reads CASSQETSGNTGELFF.

The CDR3 sequence is CASSVWTSELRSSFYEQYF. The rearrangement joins TRBV21-1 to TRBJ2-7; the TCRdb D gene call, TRBD2, has no DNA to confirm it. TRBV21-1 is a known pseudogene. The CDR3 is 19 amino acids.

The chain links TRBV29-1 to TRBJ2-7; TCRdb proposes TRBD1, but this gene call is untestable without DNA. The CDR3 consists of 14 residues. From germline, CDR1 is SQVTM and CDR2 ANQGSEA. The CDR3 loop reads CSVEEVDRGNEQYF.

The chain couples TRBV12-3 or TRBV12-4 to TRBJ1-6. The CDR3 totals 15 residues. CDR3 loop: CASSLSGPEHDPLHF.

This chain connects TRBV29-1 to TRBJ1-2; TCRdb's D gene call, TRBD1, goes unchecked for lack of DNA. CDR1 and CDR2 (germline): SQVTM, ANQGSEA. The CDR3 sequence is 13 residues long. This chain's CDR3 is CSVDATENYGYTF. Full variable domain (rest looked up from reference TRBV29-1 and TRBJ1-2): SAVISQKPSRDICQRGTSLTIQCQVDSQVTMMFWYRQQPGQSLTLIATANQGSEATYESGFVIDKFPISRPNLTFSTLTVSNMSPEDSSIYLCSVDATENYGYTFGSGTRLTVV.

The V and J genes are TRBV5-1 and TRBJ1-1; TCRdb's D gene call, TRBD1, goes unchecked for lack of DNA. The CDR3 is 17 residues long. CDR1 SGHRS and CDR2 YFSETQ come from the germline V gene. CDR3 amino acids: CASSLENPGDRNTEAFF.

The CDR3 sequence: CASSHGQGVADTQYF. The chain has TRBV7-9 and TRBJ2-3; absent DNA, TCRdb's TRBD1 call cannot be checked. Germline CDR1 and CDR2: SEHNR and FQNEAQ (reference sequence). This CDR3 contains 15 residues.

The genes are TRBV6-5 and TRBJ2-1; TCRdb selects TRBD2, and the lack of DNA leaves this call unchecked. The CDR3 covers 16 residues. Germline CDR1 reads MNHEY; CDR2 reads SVGAGI. The CDR3 spells CASSYSGTSSYNEQFF.

CDR3 loop: CASSLWTGWSSGANVLTF. V and J are TRBV7-9 and TRBJ2-6; lacking DNA, the TRBD1 call made by TCRdb goes unchecked. Germline V gene sequence: CDR1 SEHNR, CDR2 FQNEAQ (reference sequence). The CDR3 extends over 18 amino acids. The full variable domain, completed using reference TRBV7-9 and TRBJ2-6, is DTGVSQNPRHKITKRGQNVTFRCDPISEHNRLYWYRQTLGQGPEFLTYFQNEAQLEKSRLLSDRFSAERPKGSFSTLEIQRTEQGDSAMYLCASSLWTGWSSGANVLTFGAGSRLTVL.

The chain has TRBV5-5 and TRBJ2-1; TCRdb names TRBD1, which stays unverified in the absence of DNA. The CDR3 loop spans 13 amino acids. CDR1 and CDR2 (germline): SGHKS, YYEKEE (reference sequence). The CDR3 here is CASSLYRGNEQFF. Full variable domain (rest looked up from reference TRBV5-5 and TRBJ2-1): DAGVTQSPTHLIKTRGQQVTLRCSPISGHKSVSWYQQVLGQGPQFIFQYYEKEERGRGNFPDRFSARQFPNYSSELNVNALLLGDSALYLCASSLYRGNEQFFGPGTRLTVL.

This chain connects TRBV12-3 or TRBV12-4 to TRBJ2-1; TCRdb names TRBD2, which stays unverified in the absence of DNA. The CDR3 contains 16 residues. CDR3 in amino acids: CASSLIAGDPYNEQFF.

The rearrangement links TRBV9 to TRBJ2-7; the D gene TCRdb calls, TRBD1, cannot be checked with no DNA. This CDR3 contains 15 residues. The germline gives CDR1 SGDLS, CDR2 YYNGEE. CDR3 sequence: CASSDPGGGTYEQYF.

This sequence joins TRBV6-5 and TRBJ1-3; with no DNA, the TCRdb D assignment of TRBD1 cannot be verified. The germline CDR1 and CDR2 sequences are MNHEY and SVGAGI. The CDR3 runs to 13 residues. CDR3 region: CASSYSYRDPVYF.

The V and J genes are TRBV27 and TRBJ2-1; with no DNA, the TCRdb D assignment of TRBD1 cannot be verified. The CDR3 has 16 residues. Germline-derived CDR1 and CDR2 are MNHEY and SMNVEV (reference sequence). CDR3 protein: CASSPRQGARGNEQFF.

The chain carries TRBV7-9 and TRBJ1-1. The germline CDR1 and CDR2 sequences are SEHNR and FQNEAQ (reference sequence). This CDR3 spans 12 amino acids. The CDR3 region is CASSKLDTEAFF.